This T cell receptor (beta chain) was recovered during a study of identical twins. V was trimmed by 1 base and J by 1 base, leaving 13 bases between them. This CDR3 comprises 16 residues. Germline CDR1 SEHNR, CDR2 FQNEAQ (reference sequence). Notes on this clonotype: Its target is unknown.

Study-wide findings and caveats: Partly confounded zero-insertion analyses could result from invariant MAIT and iNKT cells.

TCRdb re-derived calls from the 5' RACE reads in MiXCR, one entry per CDR3 protein. Seen here are hundreds of thousands of distinct CDR3 sequences, roughly 7.2% observed once, and the top ten hold roughly 1.6%. These same records also appear under a second study, on yellow fever vaccine responses in identical twins.

The V and J genes are TRBV7-9 and TRBJ1-1, with a tentative D call TRBD1 (5 bases). Sequenced: PBMCs. This clonotype was obtained from a young woman in good health. The CDR3 region has the DNA TGTGCCAGCAGCTTAGGGTTTGGGGCGCCGAACACTGAAGCTTTCTTT. Amino acids: CASSLGFGAPNTEAFF. The full variable domain, rest sourced from reference TRBV7-9 and TRBJ1-1, is DTGVSQNPRHKITKRGQNVTFRCDPISEHNRLYWYRQTLGQGPEFLTYFQNEAQLEKSRLLSDRFSAERPKGSFSTLEIQRTEQGDSAMYLCASSLGFGAPNTEAFFGQGTRLTVV.